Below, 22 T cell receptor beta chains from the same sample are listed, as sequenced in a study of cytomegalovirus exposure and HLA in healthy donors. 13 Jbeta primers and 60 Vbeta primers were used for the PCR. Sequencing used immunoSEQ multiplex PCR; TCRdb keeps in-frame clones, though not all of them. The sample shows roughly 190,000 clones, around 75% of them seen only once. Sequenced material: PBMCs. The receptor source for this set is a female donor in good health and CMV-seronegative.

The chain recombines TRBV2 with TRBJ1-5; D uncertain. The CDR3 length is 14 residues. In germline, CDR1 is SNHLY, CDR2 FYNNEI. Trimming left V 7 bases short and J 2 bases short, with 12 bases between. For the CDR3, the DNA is TGTGCCAGCACAAAGGAGAGGGGCAATCAGCCCCAGCATTTT. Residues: CASTKERGNQPQHF.

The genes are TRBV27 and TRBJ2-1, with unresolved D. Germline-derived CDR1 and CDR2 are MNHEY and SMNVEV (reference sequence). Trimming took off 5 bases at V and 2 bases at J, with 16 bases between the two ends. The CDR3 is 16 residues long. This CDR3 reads CASSPRGSMPYNEQFF. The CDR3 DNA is TGTGCCAGCAGTCCCAGAGGTAGCATGCCCTACAATGAGCAGTTCTTC.

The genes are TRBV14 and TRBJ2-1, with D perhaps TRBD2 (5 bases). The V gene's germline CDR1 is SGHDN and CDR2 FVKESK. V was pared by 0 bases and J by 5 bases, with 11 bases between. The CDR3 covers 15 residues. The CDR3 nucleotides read TGTGCCAGCAGCCAAGAAACCGGGGTCGACAATGAGCAGTTCTTC. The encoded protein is CASSQETGVDNEQFF. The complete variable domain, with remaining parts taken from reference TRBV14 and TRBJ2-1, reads EAGVTQFPSHSVIEKGQTVTLRCDPISGHDNLYWYRRVMGKEIKFLLHFVKESKQDESGMPNNRFLAERTGGTYSTLKVQPAELEDSGVYFCASSQETGVDNEQFFGPGTRLTVL.

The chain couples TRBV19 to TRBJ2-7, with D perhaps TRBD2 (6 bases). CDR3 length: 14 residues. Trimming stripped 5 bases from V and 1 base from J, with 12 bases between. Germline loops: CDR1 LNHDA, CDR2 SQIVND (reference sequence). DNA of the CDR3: TGTGCCAGTAGTCCGGGACTGGGTTCCTACGAGCAGTACTTC. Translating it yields CASSPGLGSYEQYF.

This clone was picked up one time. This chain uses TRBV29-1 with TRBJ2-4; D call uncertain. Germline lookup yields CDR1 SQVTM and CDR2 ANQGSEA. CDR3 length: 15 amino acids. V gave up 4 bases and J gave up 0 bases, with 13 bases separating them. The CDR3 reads CSVVRRELAKNIQYF. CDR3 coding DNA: TGCAGCGTTGTGCGAAGAGAACTAGCCAAAAACATTCAGTACTTC.

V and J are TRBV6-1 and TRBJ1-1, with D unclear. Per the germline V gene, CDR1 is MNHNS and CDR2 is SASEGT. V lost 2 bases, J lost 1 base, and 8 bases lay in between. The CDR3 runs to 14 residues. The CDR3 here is CASSEQRANTEAFF. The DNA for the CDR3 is TGTGCCAGCAGTGAACAAAGAGCGAACACTGAAGCTTTCTTT.

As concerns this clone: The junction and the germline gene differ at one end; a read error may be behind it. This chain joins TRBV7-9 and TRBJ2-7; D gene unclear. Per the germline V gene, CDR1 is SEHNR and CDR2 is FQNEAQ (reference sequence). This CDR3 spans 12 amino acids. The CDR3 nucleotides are TGTTCCAGCAGCCCTGGCCCCTACGAGCAGTACTTC. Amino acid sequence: CSSSPGPYEQYF.

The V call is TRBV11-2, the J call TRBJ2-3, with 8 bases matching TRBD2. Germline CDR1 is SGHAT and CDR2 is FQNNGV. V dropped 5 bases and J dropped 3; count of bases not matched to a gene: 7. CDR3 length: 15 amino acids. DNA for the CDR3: TGTGCCAGCAGCCGACCGGGACTAGGGACAGATACGCAGTATTTT. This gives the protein CASSRPGLGTDTQYF. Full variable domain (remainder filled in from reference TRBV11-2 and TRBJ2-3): EAGVAQSPRYKIIEKRQSVAFWCNPISGHATLYWYQQILGQGPKLLIQFQNNGVVDDSQLPKDRFSAERLKGVDSTLKIQPAKLEDSAVYLCASSRPGLGTDTQYFGPGTRLTVL.

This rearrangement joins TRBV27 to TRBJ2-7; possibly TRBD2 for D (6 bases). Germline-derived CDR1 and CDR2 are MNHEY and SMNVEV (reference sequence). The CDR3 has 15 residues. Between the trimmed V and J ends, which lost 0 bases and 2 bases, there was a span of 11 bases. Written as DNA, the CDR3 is TGTGCCAGCAGTTTATCGGCCCGGGGGACCTACGAGCAGTACTTC. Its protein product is CASSLSARGTYEQYF.

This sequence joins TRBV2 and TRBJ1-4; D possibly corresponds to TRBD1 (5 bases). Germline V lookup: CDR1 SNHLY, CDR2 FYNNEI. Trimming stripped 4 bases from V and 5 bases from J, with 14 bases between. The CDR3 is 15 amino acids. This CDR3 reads CASSAPGWANEKLFF. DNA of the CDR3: TGTGCCAGCAGTGCACCAGGGTGGGCAAATGAAAAACTGTTTTTT.

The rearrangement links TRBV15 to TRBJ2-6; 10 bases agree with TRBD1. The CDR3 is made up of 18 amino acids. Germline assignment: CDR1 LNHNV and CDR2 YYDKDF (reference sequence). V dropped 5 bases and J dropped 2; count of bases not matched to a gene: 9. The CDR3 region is CATSARQGASAGANVLTF. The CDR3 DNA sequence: TGTGCCACCAGCGCAAGACAGGGGGCCTCCGCTGGGGCCAACGTCCTGACTTTC. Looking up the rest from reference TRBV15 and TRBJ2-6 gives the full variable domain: DAMVIQNPRYQVTQFGKPVTLSCSQTLNHNVMYWYQQKSSQAPKLLFHYYDKDFNNEADTPDNFQSRRPNTSFCFLDIRSPGLGDTAMYLCATSARQGASAGANVLTFGAGSRLTVL.

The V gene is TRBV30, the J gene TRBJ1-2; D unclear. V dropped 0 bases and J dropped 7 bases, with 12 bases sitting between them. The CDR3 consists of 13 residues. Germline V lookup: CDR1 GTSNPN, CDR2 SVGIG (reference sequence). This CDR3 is CAWSVSREFGYTF. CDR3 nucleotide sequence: TGTGCCTGGAGTGTTTCTCGGGAATTTGGCTACACCTTC.

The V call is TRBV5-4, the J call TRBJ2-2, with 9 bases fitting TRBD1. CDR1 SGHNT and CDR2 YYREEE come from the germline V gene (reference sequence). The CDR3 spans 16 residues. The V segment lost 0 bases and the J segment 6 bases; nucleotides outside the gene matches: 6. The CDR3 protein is CASSLGGTGRAGELFF. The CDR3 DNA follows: TGTGCCAGCAGCTTGGGGGGGACAGGGCGCGCCGGGGAGCTGTTTTTT.

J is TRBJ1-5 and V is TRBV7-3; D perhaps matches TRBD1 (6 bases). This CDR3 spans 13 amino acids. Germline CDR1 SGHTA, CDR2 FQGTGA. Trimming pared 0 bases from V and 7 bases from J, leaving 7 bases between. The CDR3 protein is CASSLTGGQPQHF. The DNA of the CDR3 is TGTGCCAGCAGCTTAACAGGGGGACAGCCCCAGCATTTT.

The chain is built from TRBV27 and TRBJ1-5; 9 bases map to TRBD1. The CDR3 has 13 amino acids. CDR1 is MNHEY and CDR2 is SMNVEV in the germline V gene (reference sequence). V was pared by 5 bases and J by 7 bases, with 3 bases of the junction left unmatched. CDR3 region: CASSGDREQPQHF. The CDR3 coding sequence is TGTGCCAGCAGTGGGGACAGGGAGCAGCCCCAGCATTTT.

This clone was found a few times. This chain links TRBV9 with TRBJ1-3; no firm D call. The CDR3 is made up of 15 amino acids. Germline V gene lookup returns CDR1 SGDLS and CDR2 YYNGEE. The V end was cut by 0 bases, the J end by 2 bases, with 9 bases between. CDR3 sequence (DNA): TGTGCCAGCAGCGTAGCCTTTCCCCCTGGAAACACCATATATTTT. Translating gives CASSVAFPPGNTIYF.

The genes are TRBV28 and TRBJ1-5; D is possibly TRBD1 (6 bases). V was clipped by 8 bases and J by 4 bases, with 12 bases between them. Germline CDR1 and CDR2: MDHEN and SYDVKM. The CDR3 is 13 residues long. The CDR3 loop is CASVEQGNQPQHF. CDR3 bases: TGTGCCAGCGTCGAGCAGGGGAATCAGCCCCAGCATTTT.

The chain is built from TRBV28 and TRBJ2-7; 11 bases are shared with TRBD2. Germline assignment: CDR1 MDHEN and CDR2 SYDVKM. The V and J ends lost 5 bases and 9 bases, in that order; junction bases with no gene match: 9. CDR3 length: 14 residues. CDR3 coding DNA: TGTGCCAGCAGTCCGACTAGCGGGACGGGGGCGCAGTACTTC. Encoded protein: CASSPTSGTGAQYF.

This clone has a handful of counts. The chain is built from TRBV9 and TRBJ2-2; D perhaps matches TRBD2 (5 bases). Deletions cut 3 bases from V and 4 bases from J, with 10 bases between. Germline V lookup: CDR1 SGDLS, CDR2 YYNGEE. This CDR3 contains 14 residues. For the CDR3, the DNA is TGTGCCAGCAGCGGGGTAGCGCCCACCGGGGAGCTGTTTTTT. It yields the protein CASSGVAPTGELFF.

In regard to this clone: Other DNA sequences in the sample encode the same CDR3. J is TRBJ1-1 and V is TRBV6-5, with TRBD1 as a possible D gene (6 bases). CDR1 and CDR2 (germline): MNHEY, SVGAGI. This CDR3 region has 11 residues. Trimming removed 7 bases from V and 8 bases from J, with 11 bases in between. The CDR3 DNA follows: TGTGCCAGCACTTCTACAGGGGAAGCTTTCTTT. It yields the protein CASTSTGEAFF.

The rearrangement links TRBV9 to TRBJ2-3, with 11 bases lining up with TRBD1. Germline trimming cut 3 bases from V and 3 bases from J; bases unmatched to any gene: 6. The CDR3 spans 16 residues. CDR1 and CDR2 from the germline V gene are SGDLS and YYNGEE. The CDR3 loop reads CASSASGTGGTDTQYF. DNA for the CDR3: TGTGCCAGCAGCGCCTCCGGGACAGGGGGTACAGATACGCAGTATTTT.

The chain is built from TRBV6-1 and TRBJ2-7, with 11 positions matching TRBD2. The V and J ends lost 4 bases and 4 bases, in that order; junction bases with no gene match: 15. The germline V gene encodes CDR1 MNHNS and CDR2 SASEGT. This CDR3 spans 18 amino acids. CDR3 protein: CASSGSSGGRNVGYEQYF. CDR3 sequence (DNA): TGTGCCAGCAGTGGATCTAGCGGGGGGCGGAATGTGGGATACGAGCAGTACTTC.